This paragraph reports one TCR beta chain. Its matching antigen is unknown. TCRdb's copy holds only in-frame clones and misses some; the assay was immunoSEQ multiplex PCR. The sample carries about 1,500,000 clones, around 97% recorded once. The data belong to a study of shared clonotypes between healthy human individuals. V lost 6 bases and J lost 4, with 12 bases in between. The CDR3 runs 13 residues. CDR1 is MDHEN, CDR2 SYDVKM, per germline. The study's findings and limits: Larger estimated richness was generally seen in naive subsets than in memory subsets. Inspection by rarefaction showed sorted-subset sequencing to be incomplete despite large depth. Only a few donors were included, so the genetic and exposure-history diversity represented was limited.

Sequences were obtained from naive CD4+ T cells sorted from blood. Regarding subset: CD45RA+ positively selected. The J gene is TRBJ2-5, the V gene TRBV28, with D possibly being TRBD2 (6 bases). The TCR originated in a man aged 25-45 years in good health. This CDR3 reads CASRGVGGETQYF. DNA for the CDR3: TGTGCCAGCAGGGGGGTCGGGGGAGAGACCCAGTACTTC.